These T cell receptor beta chains were read from a single sample in a study of blood T cell repertoires in COVID-19. Sequencing used immunoSEQ multiplex PCR; TCRdb keeps in-frame clones, though not all of them. Of over 120,000 clones listed, more than 75% are singletons. The sequencing input was peripheral blood. The receptors come from a human donor in a cohort sampled during active COVID-19. The CDR3 runs from the conserved cysteine through the conserved F or W. A D gene is named only where the DNA matches it firmly. Size tells how often a clone was seen (once, few, many) or the class of an expanded clone, and some rows leave it out.

.	TRBV7-8	.	TRBJ2-1	TGTGCCAGCAGCTTAGACAGCAGGGCGGTCGATGAGCAGTTCTTC	CASSLDSRAVDEQFF
.	TRBV5-6	.	TRBJ1-5	TGTGCCAGCAGCTTCACGGGCAATCAGCCCCAGCATTTT	CASSFTGNQPQHF
TRBD2	TRBV7-3	once	TRBJ2-1	TGTGCCAGCAGCGACGGGACTAGCGGCAATGAGCAGTTCTTC	CASSDGTSGNEQFF
.	TRBV11-2	.	TRBJ2-7	TGTGCCAGCAGCCCCGGGACAAAGAGCTCCTACGAGCAGTACTTC	CASSPGTKSSYEQYF
.	TRBV30	.	TRBJ2-7	TGTGCAAGACTCTTGCAGCCCCTTTCTTCCTACGAGCAGTACTTC	CARLLQPLSSYEQYF
.	TRBV28	.	TRBJ2-7	TGTGCCAGCAGTTTGACACTCGGGACTGATTACGAGCAGTACTTC	CASSLTLGTDYEQYF
TRBD1	TRBV10-3	few	TRBJ1-1	TGTGCCATCAGGGGAACAGGGGACACTGAAGCTTTCTTT	CAIRGTGDTEAFF
.	TRBV6-5	.	TRBJ2-1	TGTGCCAGCAGTAAGGAAACGGGAATAAACAATGAGCAGTTCTTC	CASSKETGINNEQFF
TRBD1	TRBV14	.	TRBJ1-5	TGTGCCAGCCCGGGACAGGGTCGGAATCAGCCCCAGCATTTT	CASPGQGRNQPQHF
.	TRBV3-1/TRBV3-2	.	TRBJ2-6	TGTGCCAGCAGCCAACTCACAGCGGCGGGGGCCAACGTCCTGACTTTC	CASSQLTAAGANVLTF
TRBD2	TRBV4-2	.	TRBJ2-1	TGTGCCAGCAGCCAAGAGGGACGGGGGGGGCCCTACAATGAGCAGTTCTTC	CASSQEGRGGPYNEQFF
TRBD1	TRBV11-2	.	TRBJ2-1	TGTGCCAGCCGATTCGAGGGGGCCAACGTTTACAATGAGCAGTTCTTC	CASRFEGANVYNEQFF
.	TRBV20-1	few	TRBJ1-6	TGCAGTGCTAGTCCGCCAGGTCCCGACTATAATTCACCCCTCCACTTT	CSASPPGPDYNSPLHF
.	TRBV19	.	TRBJ2-2	TGTGCCAGTAGTAGACGCCAGGCTACCCAAGGGAACACCGGGGAGCTGTTTTTT	CASSRRQATQGNTGELFF
.	TRBV10-3	.	TRBJ1-6	TGTGCCATCACCAACGCGGACAGACCCAATTCACCCCTCCACTTT	CAITNADRPNSPLHF
TRBD2	TRBV9	.	TRBJ2-2	TGTGCCAGCAGCTCACGGACTAGCCCGAACACCGGGGAGCTGTTTTTT	CASSSRTSPNTGELFF
.	TRBV3-1/TRBV3-2	.	TRBJ1-1	TGTGCCAGCAGCCAGATCGGGGGAGACACTGAAGCTTTCTTT	CASSQIGGDTEAFF
TRBD2	TRBV30	.	TRBJ2-1	TGTGCCTGGAGTTCTGAGCTAGCGGGAGTCTGGGGCGGGGATGAGCAGTTCTTC	CAWSSELAGVWGGDEQFF
.	TRBV10-3	.	TRBJ2-3	TGTGCCATCAGTGAGGGTACTAGTAGAGGCACAGATACGCAGTATTTT	CAISEGTSRGTDTQYF
.	TRBV5-5	.	TRBJ2-1	TGTGCCAGCAGCTTGGCACTAGCTGCTACCTACAATGAGCAGTTCTTC	CASSLALAATYNEQFF
TRBD2	TRBV2	.	TRBJ2-5	TGTGCCAGCAGTCCACTTCGGGGGGGGGAGACCCAGTACTTC	CASSPLRGGETQYF
TRBD1	TRBV7-2	.	TRBJ2-7	TGTGCCAGCAGCTTAAACAGGGGGCCGGGCGAGCAGTACTTC	CASSLNRGPGEQYF
.	TRBV30	.	TRBJ1-5	TGTGCCTGGAGTGGGGGGCCCTTTCGACAGCCCCAGCATTTT	CAWSGGPFRQPQHF
.	TRBV5-8	few	TRBJ2-1	TGTGCCAGCAGCGCCAACACCAATGAGCAGTTCTTC	CASSANTNEQFF
TRBD1	TRBV27	.	TRBJ1-5	TGTGCCAGCAGTCCACTCGGACAGGGGAAGCAGCCCCAGCATTTT	CASSPLGQGKQPQHF
TRBD1	TRBV6-6	.	TRBJ1-1	TGTGCCAGCAGTCCGGGACAGGGGAGCACTGAAGCTTTCTTT	CASSPGQGSTEAFF
.	TRBV6-5	.	TRBJ2-2	TGTGCCAGTGGAAAGCAGGGGACCGGGGAGCTGTTTTTT	CASGKQGTGELFF
.	TRBV7-2	once	TRBJ1-5	TGTGCCAGCAGCTTTCAGGAAAATCAGCCCCAGCATTTT	CASSFQENQPQHF
TRBD1	TRBV28	.	TRBJ1-3	TGTGCCAGCAGAAAAAGGGTCAAGGGGGCTTTAAGCTCTGGAAACACCATATATTTT	CASRKRVKGALSSGNTIYF
.	TRBV19	.	TRBJ1-1	TGTGCCAGTAGCCTTCGCAGGGACACTGAAGCTTTCTTT	CASSLRRDTEAFF
TRBD2	TRBV2	.	TRBJ2-2	TGTGCCACCAAGGGCGGGAGGGACACCGGGGAGCTGTTTTTT	CATKGGRDTGELFF
.	TRBV7-3	.	TRBJ1-2	TGTGCCAGCAGCTTATCATCGGCAGGGTCCGACGGCTACACCTTC	CASSLSSAGSDGYTF
.	TRBV18	once	TRBJ2-6	TGTGCCAGCTCACTAGACAGATCCGGGGCCAACGTCCTGACTTTC	CASSLDRSGANVLTF
TRBD1	TRBV6-5	.	TRBJ1-2	TGTGCCACCACAGGGGTATATGGCTACACCTTC	CATTGVYGYTF
TRBD1	TRBV6-5	.	TRBJ1-3	TGTGCCAGCAGACCGACAGGGCGTGGAAACACCATATATTTT	CASRPTGRGNTIYF
.	TRBV9	.	TRBJ2-2	TGTGCCAGCAGCGCGCTAGCGCCCGGGGAGCTGTTTTTT	CASSALAPGELFF
TRBD2	TRBV7-3	.	TRBJ2-5	TGTGCCAGCAGCTTAGGTAGCGGGGGAGCTGTCTTACAAGAGACCCAGTACTTC	CASSLGSGGAVLQETQYF
.	TRBV2	once	TRBJ2-2	TGTGCCAGCAGTGACGGTGGGGGCAGGGGGAACACCGGGGAGCTGTTTTTT	CASSDGGGRGNTGELFF
.	TRBV2	.	TRBJ1-2	TGTGCCAGCAGTGAAGCGACGGGGGGCTATGGCTACACCTTC	CASSEATGGYGYTF
.	TRBV30	.	TRBJ2-7	TGTGCCTGGAGTGTACGCCCAGGGCGGCGCGAGCAGTACTTC	CAWSVRPGRREQYF
TRBD1	TRBV4-2	.	TRBJ1-1	TGTGCCAGCAGCCAGGGGGACAGGGTGAACACTGAAGCTTTCTTT	CASSQGDRVNTEAFF
TRBD1	TRBV24-1	few	TRBJ2-7	TGTGCCACCGCCGGGACAGGGTCCCTAGGGGGGCAGTACTTC	CATAGTGSLGGQYF
.	TRBV23-1	.	TRBJ1-5	TGCGCCAGCAGTCCCGGGACTCTGGGGAAGCCCCAGCATTTT	CASSPGTLGKPQHF
.	TRBV20-1	.	TRBJ2-6	.	CSVGTGIF
TRBD2	TRBV10-3	.	TRBJ2-5	TGTGCCATCAGTGGGACTAGCGGGATCCAAGAGACCCAGTACTTC	CAISGTSGIQETQYF
TRBD1	TRBV5-6	.	TRBJ1-2	TGTGCCAGCAGCTGGGGGACAGGGGGAGATGGCTACACCTTC	CASSWGTGGDGYTF
.	TRBV18	.	TRBJ1-2	TGTGCCAGCTCACCAATGAGTGACTATGGCTACACCTTC	CASSPMSDYGYTF
TRBD1	TRBV11-2	.	TRBJ2-2	TGTGCCAGCAGCCCCGGTCTGGGACAGGGGGCGGTCACCGGGGAGCTGTTTTTT	CASSPGLGQGAVTGELFF
.	TRBV11-2	.	TRBJ2-3	TGTGCCAGCAGCCTTTCCGCGAGTGCAGATACGCAGTATTTT	CASSLSASADTQYF
TRBD1	TRBV18	.	TRBJ1-6	TGTGCCAGCTCACCTATGACAGGGATTAATTCACCCCTCCACTTT	CASSPMTGINSPLHF
.	TRBV6-5	once	TRBJ2-7	TGTGCCAGCAGACGGGCCTACGAGCAGTACTTC	CASRRAYEQYF
.	TRBV28	.	TRBJ1-2	TGTGCCAGCAATTCAATCCAGGGGCGCAACTATGGCTACACCTTC	CASNSIQGRNYGYTF
TRBD1	TRBV24-1	.	TRBJ1-5	TGTGCCACCAGTGATTCAACGACGACAGGGTATAGCAATCAGCCCCAGCATTTT	CATSDSTTTGYSNQPQHF
TRBD2	TRBV3-1/TRBV3-2	.	TRBJ2-3	TGTGCCAGCAGCCAAGATGTCGGTCTAGCGGGTACGCAGTATTTT	CASSQDVGLAGTQYF
TRBD1	TRBV9	few	TRBJ2-3	TGTGCCAGCAGCGTAGAGGGGGCAGAAAGAGGAGATACGCAGTATTTT	CASSVEGAERGDTQYF